The 10 T cell receptor beta chains below come from one sample, sequenced in a study of blood T cell repertoires in COVID-19. Assay: immunoSEQ multiplex PCR; the TCRdb copy retains only in-frame clones and omits some. The table has 650,000 to 800,000 clones, 85% to 90% seen once. Sequenced material: peripheral blood. Source of these receptors: a woman under 30 with acute or convalescent COVID-19.

The V gene is TRBV7-2, the J gene TRBJ2-3; TRBD2 matches 12 bases. The CDR3 has 16 residues. The germline CDR1 and CDR2 sequences are SGHTA and FQGNSA. V dropped 2 bases and J dropped 5; count of bases not matched to a gene: 5. In DNA, the CDR3 is TGTGCCAGCAGCTTACTAGCGGGGGGGCCGGGAGATACGCAGTATTTT. It specifies CASSLLAGGPGDTQYF.

The chain links TRBV12-3 or TRBV12-4 to TRBJ1-1, with TRBD1 identical over 7 bases. This CDR3 comprises 13 residues. Unmatched junction bases numbered 6, after V lost 7 bases and J lost 4 bases. For the CDR3, the DNA is TGTGCCAGCACGCTAGGACAGGTCACTGAAGCTTTCTTT. Its protein is CASTLGQVTEAFF.

The chain is built from TRBV15 and TRBJ1-2; D gene ambiguous. Germline lookup yields CDR1 LNHNV and CDR2 YYDKDF (reference sequence). The ends were cut back, 0 bases at V and 3 bases at J, with 8 bases in the middle. The CDR3 has 14 amino acids. For the CDR3, the DNA is TGTGCCACCAGCAGAGATAGGACTGACTATGGCTACACCTTC. Residues: CATSRDRTDYGYTF.

This chain links TRBV5-1 with TRBJ1-6, with D tentatively TRBD1 (6 bases). V shed 2 bases and J shed 4 bases, with 13 bases lying between them. Germline CDR1 reads SGHRS; CDR2 reads YFSETQ. This CDR3 region has 16 residues. The CDR3 sequence: CASSLQGDAYNSPLHF. The CDR3 DNA is TGCGCCAGCAGCTTACAGGGTGACGCTTATAATTCACCCCTCCACTTT.

The chain carries TRBV6-1 and TRBJ2-2; 7 positions agree with TRBD1. V trimming: 2 bases; J trimming: 7 bases; junction bases outside the gene matches: 7. The germline V gene encodes CDR1 MNHNS and CDR2 SASEGT. This CDR3 comprises 15 residues. CDR3 sequence reads: CASSEIDRASGELFF. The CDR3 DNA follows: TGTGCCAGCAGTGAAATCGACAGGGCGAGCGGGGAGCTGTTTTTT.

The genes are TRBV24-1 and TRBJ1-2; D unresolved. Per the germline V gene, CDR1 is KGHDR and CDR2 is SFDVKD. With 5 bases removed from V and 6 bases from J, the gap between germline ends came to 12 bases. The CDR3 contains 13 residues. This CDR3 is CATSGFESDGYTF. The CDR3 DNA reads as TGTGCCACCAGTGGGTTCGAGTCGGATGGCTACACCTTC.

This clone appeared a single time. V gene TRBV23-1 combines with J gene TRBJ2-7; D remains unclear. TRBV23-1 is marked as an open reading frame, function uncertain. V was shortened by 4 bases and J by 5 bases, with 18 bases between the two germline ends. The length of the CDR3 is 15 residues. Here the CDR3 reads CASSPQKALYHEQYF. The CDR3 DNA reads as TGCGCCAGCAGTCCACAGAAAGCTCTTTATCACGAGCAGTACTTC.

J is TRBJ1-4 and V is TRBV5-1, with 7 bases lining up with TRBD1. This CDR3 comprises 16 residues. V trimming: 3 bases; J trimming: 4 bases; junction bases outside the gene matches: 9. Germline V gene sequence: CDR1 SGHRS, CDR2 YFSETQ. CDR3 sequence reads: CASSSSPGTVNEKLFF. The CDR3 DNA reads TGCGCCAGCAGCTCCTCCCCCGGGACAGTTAATGAAAAACTGTTTTTT.

The chain carries TRBV30 and TRBJ1-2, with 7 bases fitting TRBD1. The germline gives CDR1 GTSNPN, CDR2 SVGIG (reference sequence). The CDR3 extends over 15 amino acids. Unmatched junction bases numbered 6, after V lost 1 base and J lost 1 base. The CDR3 nucleotides read TGTGCCTGGAGTGCGGACAGGCCATTTAACTATGGCTACACCTTC. Its protein is CAWSADRPFNYGYTF.

The rearrangement uses TRBV25-1 and TRBJ2-6, with a tentative D call TRBD1 (5 bases). The CDR3 runs to 16 residues. Trimming left V 1 base short and J 0 bases short, with 7 bases between. Germline V lookup: CDR1 MGHDK, CDR2 SYGVNS. The CDR3 coding sequence is TGTGCCAGCAGTGAATGGGGCTCCTCTGGGGCCAACGTCCTGACTTTC. This encodes CASSEWGSSGANVLTF.